The 29 T cell receptor beta chains given below trace back to one sample, sequenced in a study of blood T cell repertoires in COVID-19. Sequenced by immunoSEQ multiplex PCR; TCRdb stores in-frame clones only, minus some. The top ten hold 25% to 35% of the sample, which has roughly 73,000 clones, more than 75% seen once. The sample consisted of peripheral blood. The receptors derive from a woman of 80 years or more with active or convalescent COVID-19.

The chain is built from TRBV28 and TRBJ1-4, with 10 bases aligning to TRBD1. Germline V CDR1 and CDR2: MDHEN, SYDVKM. This CDR3 spans 15 amino acids. With V trimmed by 2 bases and J by 5 bases, 2 bases remained unmatched. In nucleotides, the CDR3 is TGTGCCAGCAGTTTAGGGGGACAGGGGAATGAAAAACTGTTTTTT. It translates to CASSLGGQGNEKLFF.

This clone was counted between two and nine times. The J gene is TRBJ1-4, the V gene TRBV6-5; 9 positions match TRBD1. The CDR3 is 15 amino acids. Trimming took 6 bases from V and 8 from J; bases not matched to a gene: 10. Looked up from germline, CDR1 is MNHEY and CDR2 is SVGAGI. This CDR3 is CASRDRQGGGEKLFF. In DNA form, the CDR3 reads TGTGCCAGCAGGGACCGACAGGGGGGCGGCGAAAAACTGTTTTTT.

The rearrangement uses TRBV20-1 and TRBJ1-5; D ambiguous. The germline V and J ends were trimmed by 3 bases and 2 bases, with 11 bases remaining between them. The V gene's germline CDR1 is DFQATT and CDR2 SNEGSKA (reference sequence). CDR3 length: 14 residues. CDR3 loop: CSASSRVGNQPQHF. The CDR3 DNA is TGCAGTGCTAGTTCCCGAGTCGGCAATCAGCCCCAGCATTTT.

V is TRBV21-1 and J is TRBJ1-3. TRBV21-1 is shown as a pseudogene. The CDR3 spans 18 residues. The CDR3 region has the DNA TGTGCCAGCAGTCAAAGGGCGGAAGGGGGGGCGGATGGAAACACCATATATTTT. Translated, it gives CASSQRAEGGADGNTIYF.

The J gene is TRBJ1-1, the V gene TRBV5-5; no firm D call. Trimming left V 1 base short and J 0 bases short, with 4 bases between. The CDR3 has 13 amino acids. Per the germline V gene, CDR1 is SGHKS and CDR2 is YYEKEE (reference sequence). CDR3 bases: TGTGCCAGCAGCTTGTCGGTGAACACTGAAGCTTTCTTT. Its translation is CASSLSVNTEAFF.

Notes on this clone: A read error may produce the germline difference seen at one junction end. The rearrangement joins TRBV11-2 to TRBJ2-7, with D maybe TRBD2 (5 bases). Germline CDR1 and CDR2: SGHAT and FQNNGV. The CDR3 covers 13 residues. This CDR3 reads CASSLDGSGKIDF. The CDR3 DNA follows: TGTGCCAGCAGCTTAGACGGGTCGGGGAAGATCGACTTC.

This CDR3 reads CSVELPYEQYF. In DNA form, the CDR3 reads TGCAGCGTTGAGCTACCCTACGAGCAGTACTTC. V gene TRBV29-1 combines with J gene TRBJ2-7; D remains unclear. The CDR3 contains 11 residues. The germline CDR1 and CDR2 sequences are SQVTM and ANQGSEA. Trimming shortened V by 3 bases and J by 2 bases, and 5 bases separated the two germline ends.

The V and J genes are TRBV19 and TRBJ2-5; TRBD1 matches 11 bases. Germline CDR1 is LNHDA and CDR2 is SQIVND (reference sequence). Trimming cost V 1 base and J 4 bases; bases outside gene matches: 5. This CDR3 has 16 amino acids. CDR3 amino acids: CASSIGGTGGGETQYF. The CDR3 DNA sequence: TGTGCCAGTAGTATAGGTGGGACAGGGGGGGGAGAGACCCAGTACTTC.

The chain carries TRBV19 and TRBJ1-6, with TRBD1 matching over 9 bases. The CDR3 has 15 residues. Trimming took 7 bases from V and 6 from J; bases not matched to a gene: 7. Germline V CDR1 and CDR2: LNHDA, SQIVND (reference sequence). CDR3 region: CASNTGQGSNSPLHF. The CDR3 nucleotides are TGTGCCAGTAACACGGGACAGGGCAGTAATTCACCCCTCCACTTT.

J is TRBJ2-5 and V is TRBV6-2 or TRBV6-3; 12 positions agree with TRBD2. With 2 bases clipped from V and 1 base from J, the junction kept 8 bases outside the gene matches. This CDR3 is built from 18 residues. Germline V gene sequence: CDR1 MNHEY, CDR2 SVGEGT. The CDR3 DNA reads as TGTGCCAGCAGTTACGTAACGACTAGCGGGGGAACCCAAGAGACCCAGTACTTC. Protein: CASSYVTTSGGTQETQYF.

The chain links TRBV7-2 to TRBJ1-5, with 9 bases that match TRBD1. The length of the CDR3 is 14 residues. Germline V CDR1 and CDR2: SGHTA, FQGNSA. The ends lost 5 bases at V and 8 bases at J; junction bases unmatched: 7. The CDR3 is CASSQTGGAEPQHF. CDR3 sequence (DNA): TGTGCCAGCAGCCAAACAGGGGGCGCAGAGCCCCAGCATTTT.

The V and J genes are TRBV11-2 and TRBJ2-1, with D possibly TRBD1 on 6 matching bases. Germline assignment: CDR1 SGHAT and CDR2 FQNNGV. This CDR3 region has 16 residues. The V end lost 5 bases, the J end lost 7 bases, and 21 bases lay between the germline ends. The CDR3 sequence: CASSHTRGPDRNEQFF. CDR3 nucleotide sequence: TGTGCCAGCAGCCACACAAGGGGTCCGGACAGAAATGAGCAGTTCTTC.

The chain employs TRBV5-1 and TRBJ1-2; a weak D match, TRBD1 (6 bases). The CDR3 is 14 residues long. Germline V lookup: CDR1 SGHRS, CDR2 YFSETQ. V was trimmed by 1 base and J by 6 bases, leaving 13 bases between them. The CDR3 region is CASSLYPGANGYTF. The CDR3 DNA reads as TGCGCCAGCAGCTTGTATCCAGGGGCCAATGGCTACACCTTC.

The chain employs TRBV7-2 and TRBJ2-3; D remains ambiguous. The CDR3 has 11 residues. The ends were cut back, 5 bases at V and 5 bases at J, with 5 bases in the middle. Germline CDR1 is SGHTA and CDR2 is FQGNSA. The CDR3 protein is CASSALDTQYF. The CDR3, as DNA: TGTGCCAGCAGCGCGCTAGATACGCAGTATTTT.

This clone showed up just a few times. DNA of the CDR3: TGTGCCAGCAGCCACACAGGGTCGGTCATATATTTT. Translating it yields CASSHTGSVIYF. The rearrangement joins TRBV3-1 (or the pseudogene TRBV3-2) to TRBJ1-3; a weak D match, TRBD1 (6 bases). The CDR3 has 12 amino acids. Trimming left V 3 bases short and J 12 bases short, with 12 bases between. CDR1 and CDR2 from the germline V gene are LGHDT and YNNKEL (reference sequence).

This clone was seen only a few times. This chain joins TRBV4-2 and TRBJ2-1, with 9 bases that match TRBD2. The V and J ends lost 4 bases and 9 bases, in that order; junction bases with no gene match: 7. Germline V lookup: CDR1 LGHNA, CDR2 YNFKEQ. This CDR3 has 14 residues. CDR3 bases: TGTGCCAGCAGCCCGGGGCGGGGGGGCCGTGAGCAGTTCTTC. This sequence encodes CASSPGRGGREQFF.

V is TRBV19 and J is TRBJ1-5, with D tentatively TRBD1 (6 bases). Germline assignment: CDR1 LNHDA and CDR2 SQIVND (reference sequence). Trimming stripped 4 bases from V and 2 bases from J, with 15 bases between. This CDR3 spans 16 amino acids. The CDR3 nucleotides read TGTGCCAGTAGTACCGAACAGGGCCCTGGCAATCAGCCCCAGCATTTT. Its protein product is CASSTEQGPGNQPQHF.

The V call is TRBV7-6, the J call TRBJ2-1, with D possibly being TRBD2 (6 bases). Germline values: CDR1 SGHVS, CDR2 FNYEAQ. CDR3 length: 16 amino acids. V lost 1 base to trimming and J lost 3 bases, with 13 bases between them. The CDR3 coding sequence is TGTGCCAGCAGCTTAGTGATTGGGCGGGACTACAATGAGCAGTTCTTC. Its protein product is CASSLVIGRDYNEQFF. The variable domain in full, completed from reference TRBV7-6 and TRBJ2-1, reads GAGVSQSPRYKVTKRGQDVALRCDPISGHVSLYWYRQALGQGPEFLTYFNYEAQQDKSGLPNDRFSAERPEGSISTLTIQRTEQRDSAMYRCASSLVIGRDYNEQFFGPGTRLTVL.

The chain's CDR3 is CASSLREGPEAFF. For the CDR3, the DNA is TGTGCCAGCAGTCTCCGGGAGGGCCCTGAAGCTTTCTTT. The chain carries TRBV28 and TRBJ1-1; no clear D gene. V was cut by 5 bases and J by 6 bases, with 13 bases left in between. Germline lookup yields CDR1 MDHEN and CDR2 SYDVKM. This CDR3 has 13 residues.

The chain employs TRBV3-1 (or the pseudogene TRBV3-2) and TRBJ1-3; weak D call: TRBD1 (5 bases). This CDR3 comprises 19 residues. The germline V gene encodes CDR1 LGHDT and CDR2 YNNKEL (reference sequence). Trimming removed 0 bases from V and 2 bases from J, with 20 bases in between. DNA of the CDR3: TGTGCCAGCAGCCAAGAGATCGGCGGGGGACGACCGACTGGAAACACCATATATTTT. Its protein product is CASSQEIGGGRPTGNTIYF.

J is TRBJ2-7 and V is TRBV6-5; D is perhaps TRBD2 (6 bases). V gave up 6 bases and J gave up 3 bases, with 15 bases separating them. CDR1 and CDR2 from the germline V gene are MNHEY and SVGAGI. This CDR3 comprises 14 residues. CDR3 sequence (DNA): TGTGCCAGCAGCCAATCCGGGGGTTTCTACGAGCAGTACTTC. Its translation: CASSQSGGFYEQYF.

The rearrangement joins TRBV28 to TRBJ2-7; weak D call: TRBD1 (6 bases). This CDR3 has 14 amino acids. The germline V gene has CDR1 MDHEN and CDR2 SYDVKM. Trimming removed 6 bases from V and 1 base from J, with 13 bases in between. CDR3 in DNA: TGTGCCAGCAGGGTGACAGGACCGTCCTACGAGCAGTACTTC. Its translation: CASRVTGPSYEQYF.

This rearrangement joins TRBV2 to TRBJ1-2, with TRBD1 matching over 8 bases. J was trimmed by 1 base and V by 8 bases; bases with no gene match: 3. Germline V gene sequence: CDR1 SNHLY, CDR2 FYNNEI. This CDR3 region has 13 residues. CDR3 sequence: CASQTGVNYGYTF. The CDR3 DNA reads TGTGCCAGCCAGACAGGGGTTAACTATGGCTACACCTTC.

This clone was seen a handful of times. The V call is TRBV7-2, the J call TRBJ1-6; unclear D gene. V was clipped by 1 base and J by 9 bases, with 7 bases between them. The germline CDR1 and CDR2 sequences are SGHTA and FQGNSA. The CDR3 is 13 residues long. The CDR3 is CASSLDKSSPLHF. Written as DNA, the CDR3 is TGTGCCAGCAGCTTAGATAAGAGTTCACCCCTCCACTTT.

This clone was counted a single time. This chain links TRBV5-1 with TRBJ1-1; D is unresolved. In germline, CDR1 is SGHRS, CDR2 YFSETQ. This CDR3 is 17 amino acids long. Trimming pared 6 bases from V and 4 bases from J, leaving 25 bases between. In DNA, the CDR3 is TGCGCCAGCAACCCCGGTTGGAGACCTTCGGGATCCACTGAAGCTTTCTTT. This gives the protein CASNPGWRPSGSTEAFF.

The sample holds a few counts of this clone. The sample contains more than one DNA sequence encoding this CDR3. The chain combines TRBV27 with TRBJ2-6; a weak D match, TRBD1 (6 bases). There are 14 residues in the CDR3. The V end was cut by 6 bases, the J end by 1 base, with 7 bases between. CDR1 is MNHEY, CDR2 SMNVEV, per germline (reference sequence). Written as DNA, the CDR3 is TGTGCCAGCAGCCAGGGGTCTGGGGCCAACGTCCTGACTTTC. It encodes CASSQGSGANVLTF.

The chain employs TRBV7-2 and TRBJ2-2; TRBD2 matches 7 bases. The trim removed 2 bases at V and 0 bases at J, leaving 6 bases unmatched. The CDR3 loop spans 17 amino acids. Germline values: CDR1 SGHTA, CDR2 FQGNSA. The CDR3 loop is CASSLMGRGSNTGELFF. DNA of the CDR3: TGTGCCAGCAGCTTAATGGGGAGGGGTTCGAACACCGGGGAGCTGTTTTTT.

J is TRBJ1-3 and V is TRBV10-3; D is possibly TRBD1 (5 bases). Germline V gene sequence: CDR1 ENHRY, CDR2 SYGVKD. Trimming pared 8 bases from V and 4 bases from J, leaving 18 bases between. This CDR3 has 15 amino acids. CDR3: CAIASGGTMGNTIYF. CDR3 DNA sequence: TGTGCCATCGCGTCCGGGGGTACCATGGGAAACACCATATATTTT.

The genes are TRBV4-3 and TRBJ1-2; TRBD1 agrees at 9 bases. Germline V gives CDR1 LGHNA, CDR2 YSLEER. The V gene end was trimmed by 1 base and the J gene end by 6 bases; junction bases not matched to a gene: 6. This CDR3 has 15 residues. The CDR3 sequence: CASSQVGDRVDGYTF. CDR3 nucleotides: TGCGCCAGCAGCCAAGTGGGGGACAGGGTGGATGGCTACACCTTC.